Shown below are 21 T cell receptor beta chains from a single sample sequenced in a study of T cell repertoires in cytomegalovirus infection. TCRdb reanalysed the reads using MiXCR and keeps one entry per CDR3 protein. This table holds some 300,000 distinct CDR3 sequences, under 20% found once. The sample consisted of PBMCs. These receptors were obtained from a human donor in good health (CMV status not recorded). Some clones in this sample may be carry-over from other donors' samples.

This clonotype was detected ten times or more. The chain links TRBV7-2 to TRBJ2-4, with TRBD2 matching 9 bases. V shed 3 bases, J shed 3 bases, and the junction held 12 bases outside the gene matches. Germline V lookup: CDR1 SGHTA, CDR2 FQGNSA. This CDR3 comprises 18 residues. CDR3 protein: CASSFLAGLSYGKNIQYF. In DNA form, the CDR3 reads TGTGCCAGCAGCTTCCTAGCGGGGTTATCTTATGGCAAAAACATTCAGTACTTC.

A few counts support this clonotype. V usage is TRBV4-1 and J usage is TRBJ1-3; D is uncertain. V was cut by 4 bases and J by 0 bases, with 19 bases left in between. CDR3 length equals 18 residues. Germline V gene lookup returns CDR1 MGHRA and CDR2 YSYEKL. For the CDR3, the DNA is TGCGCCAGCAGCCCTGGCCTCTGGACGGACTTCTCTGGAAACACCATATATTTT. Amino acid sequence: CASSPGLWTDFSGNTIYF.

The V call is TRBV12-3 or TRBV12-4, the J call TRBJ1-2; TRBD1 is a possible D gene (5 bases). Trimming stripped 8 bases from V and 3 bases from J, with 19 bases between. This CDR3 has 15 amino acids. CDR3 sequence: CASSPGAKGDYGYTF. The CDR3 DNA sequence: TGTGCCAGCTCCCCTGGGGCCAAGGGCGACTATGGCTACACCTTC.

This clonotype was seen a few times. This chain uses TRBV19 with TRBJ1-5; TRBD1 agrees at 12 bases. CDR1 and CDR2 from the germline V gene are LNHDA and SQIVND (reference sequence). V shed 3 bases and J 7 bases; nucleotides not matched to a gene: 7. The CDR3 has 16 residues. Here the CDR3 DNA reads TGTGCCAGTAGTATCCCCGGGACAGGGGGCCTACAGCCCCAGCATTTT. This sequence encodes CASSIPGTGGLQPQHF.

The chain combines TRBV4-3 with TRBJ1-3; no clear D gene. CDR1 is LGHNA and CDR2 is YSLEER in the germline V gene. Trimming removed 0 bases from V and 0 bases from J, with 12 bases in between. The CDR3 runs 17 residues. CDR3 DNA: TGCGCCAGCAGCCAAGAAACAGCAGTCCACTCTGGAAACACCATATATTTT. Translated, it gives CASSQETAVHSGNTIYF.

The J gene is TRBJ2-5, the V gene TRBV20-1; 14 nucleotides agree with TRBD2. V shed 1 base and J 5 bases; nucleotides not matched to a gene: 3. The CDR3 loop spans 15 amino acids. Germline loops: CDR1 DFQATT, CDR2 SNEGSKA (reference sequence). The CDR3: CSARGTSGGHETQYF. The CDR3 nucleotides read TGCAGTGCTAGAGGGACTAGCGGGGGGCACGAGACCCAGTACTTC.

In this sample, this clonotype turned up many times. The chain uses TRBV7-2 and TRBJ2-5, with D perhaps TRBD2 (5 bases). Germline V lookup: CDR1 SGHTA, CDR2 FQGNSA. The CDR3 covers 12 residues. V lost 5 bases and J 5 bases, leaving 9 bases between the germline ends. CDR3: CASSNPSETQYF. The CDR3 bases are TGTGCCAGCAGCAACCCTAGCGAGACCCAGTACTTC.

There are many counts of this clonotype. The chain is built from TRBV7-2 and TRBJ1-1; D might be TRBD1 (5 bases). V lost 5 bases and J lost 1, with 14 bases in between. Germline V lookup: CDR1 SGHTA, CDR2 FQGNSA. The CDR3 is 15 residues long. DNA of the CDR3: TGTGCCAGCAGCCGCCGCCTCGACAGGAACACTGAAGCTTTCTTT. Encoded protein: CASSRRLDRNTEAFF.

The chain combines TRBV7-2 with TRBJ2-2; tentative D call: TRBD2 (5 bases). Germline loops: CDR1 SGHTA, CDR2 FQGNSA. The CDR3 totals 15 residues. The V gene lost 8 bases and the J gene lost 3 bases, with 16 bases spanning the gap. The CDR3 DNA sequence: TGTGCCAGCTTAGCGAGGGCTGGGGACACCGGGGAGCTGTTTTTT. Translating gives CASLARAGDTGELFF.

In this sample, this clonotype turned up many times. This chain joins TRBV7-2 and TRBJ1-6, with D possibly being TRBD1 (5 bases). The CDR3 has 15 amino acids. V lost 1 base and J 7 bases, leaving 11 bases between the germline ends. The germline V gene has CDR1 SGHTA and CDR2 FQGNSA. CDR3 residues: CASSLVIGGNSPLHF. The CDR3 bases are TGTGCCAGCAGCTTAGTGATTGGGGGAAATTCACCCCTCCACTTT.

This clonotype has a handful of counts. The chain recombines TRBV6-2 or TRBV6-3 with TRBJ1-1; no definite D call. CDR1 and CDR2 from the germline V gene are MNHEY and SVGEGT. This CDR3 is built from 12 residues. The V gene lost 8 bases and the J gene lost 0 bases, with 7 bases spanning the gap. The DNA of the CDR3 is TGTGCCAGCGGCAGAATGAACACTGAAGCTTTCTTT. Amino acids: CASGRMNTEAFF.

This clonotype turned up a few times. This chain links TRBV4-2 with TRBJ1-1, with 7 bases that match TRBD1. CDR3 length equals 17 residues. Germline-derived CDR1 and CDR2 are LGHNA and YNFKEQ. The J segment lost 4 bases and the V segment lost 1 base, leaving 12 bases of the junction unmatched. Here the CDR3 DNA reads TGTGCCAGCAGCCAAGGACAGGGCCTCATTCGCGGCACTGAAGCTTTCTTT. Protein: CASSQGQGLIRGTEAFF.

The chain links TRBV7-8 to TRBJ1-4; D unclear. Germline-derived CDR1 and CDR2 are SGHVS and FQNEAQ. The V end lost 1 base, the J end lost 5 bases, and 11 bases lay between the germline ends. CDR3 length: 15 residues. The CDR3 reads CASSLVATRNEKLFF. CDR3 coding DNA: TGTGCCAGCAGCTTAGTAGCAACTCGAAATGAAAAACTGTTTTTT.

The chain combines TRBV19 with TRBJ2-2; D possibly uses TRBD1 or TRBD2 (6 bases each). Germline V gene sequence: CDR1 LNHDA, CDR2 SQIVND (reference sequence). V was shortened by 7 bases and J by 6 bases, with 21 bases between the two germline ends. The CDR3 has 16 residues. The DNA of the CDR3 is TGTGCCAGTACTCCCTGGGGGGAACAGGGTGCCGGGGAGCTGTTTTTT. As protein: CASTPWGEQGAGELFF.

The rearrangement uses TRBV20-1 and TRBJ2-6; possible D gene TRBD1, 6 bases. Trimming took 5 bases from V and 3 from J, leaving 17 bases between them. The CDR3 loop spans 16 amino acids. The germline V gene encodes CDR1 DFQATT and CDR2 SNEGSKA (reference sequence). The CDR3 DNA reads TGCAGTGCTCAGGGGCGGCAATTGAATGGGGCCAACGTCCTGACTTTC. As protein: CSAQGRQLNGANVLTF.

The rearrangement joins TRBV19 to TRBJ1-2; D might be TRBD1 (5 bases). In germline, CDR1 is LNHDA, CDR2 SQIVND (reference sequence). V was shortened by 3 bases and J by 0 bases, with 14 bases between the two germline ends. CDR3 size: 16 residues. In nucleotides, the CDR3 is TGTGCCAGTAGTATTAGCGACAGTGGGGCTAACTATGGCTACACCTTC. Protein: CASSISDSGANYGYTF. Combining the CDR3 with reference TRBV19 and TRBJ1-2 gives the whole variable domain DGGITQSPKYLFRKEGQNVTLSCEQNLNHDAMYWYRQDPGQGLRLIYYSQIVNDFQKGDIAEGYSVSREKKESFPLTVTSAQKNPTAFYLCASSISDSGANYGYTFGSGTRLTVV.

This chain connects TRBV27 to TRBJ2-3; 9 bases fit TRBD1. The V gene end was trimmed by 10 bases and the J gene end by 3 bases; junction bases not matched to a gene: 8. CDR3 length: 14 amino acids. CDR1 is MNHEY and CDR2 is SMNVEV in the germline V gene (reference sequence). CDR3 residues: CAIRPGQGTDTQYF. CDR3 nucleotides: TGTGCCATCCGGCCGGGACAGGGAACAGATACGCAGTATTTT.

This clonotype was observed many times. The V call is TRBV7-2, the J call TRBJ1-5, with 10 positions matching TRBD1. CDR3 length: 14 residues. Germline assignment: CDR1 SGHTA and CDR2 FQGNSA. With V trimmed by 5 bases and J by 4 bases, 2 bases remained unmatched. As DNA, the CDR3 is TGTGCCAGCAGCATGGGACAGGGGAATCAGCCCCAGCATTTT. This gives the protein CASSMGQGNQPQHF.

This clonotype was recorded a few times. The V call is TRBV19, the J call TRBJ2-1; 7 bases map to TRBD2. This CDR3 is 14 amino acids long. The V gene's germline CDR1 is LNHDA and CDR2 SQIVND (reference sequence). J gave up 7 bases and V 6 bases, and 9 bases lay outside the gene matches. In nucleotides, the CDR3 is TGTGCCAGTAGGGGAAGCGGGGATGGGAATGAGCAGTTCTTC. This gives the protein CASRGSGDGNEQFF. Full variable domain (outside the CDR3, taken from reference TRBV19 and TRBJ2-1): DGGITQSPKYLFRKEGQNVTLSCEQNLNHDAMYWYRQDPGQGLRLIYYSQIVNDFQKGDIAEGYSVSREKKESFPLTVTSAQKNPTAFYLCASRGSGDGNEQFFGPGTRLTVL.

In this sample, this clonotype turned up a few times. V usage is TRBV5-1 and J usage is TRBJ2-5; 7 nucleotides line up with TRBD2. The CDR3 spans 14 residues. Looked up from germline, CDR1 is SGHRS and CDR2 is YFSETQ. Germline trimming cut 0 bases from V and 5 bases from J; bases unmatched to any gene: 4. In DNA form, the CDR3 reads TGCGCCAGCAGCTTGGAAGCGGGGATGGAGACCCAGTACTTC. Its protein is CASSLEAGMETQYF.

The V gene is TRBV7-8, the J gene TRBJ2-1; D unclear. Germline V CDR1 and CDR2: SGHVS, FQNEAQ. This CDR3 spans 17 amino acids. Trimming stripped 3 bases from V and 0 bases from J, with 15 bases between. CDR3 sequence: CASSLMGLLSSYNEQFF. The CDR3 DNA follows: TGTGCCAGCAGCTTGATGGGCCTCCTCAGCTCCTACAATGAGCAGTTCTTC.